The present T cell receptor (beta chain) was sequenced within a study of OX40 agonist ivuxolimab in advanced cancers. This CDR3 contains 14 residues. With 1 base removed from V and 7 bases from J, the gap between germline ends came to 11 bases. Germline lookup yields CDR1 SEHNR and CDR2 FQNEAQ (reference sequence). Some clones are missing from TCRdb's copy, which holds only in-frame ones; the method was immunoSEQ multiplex PCR. The repertoire has roughly 14,000 clones, around 65% of them found once; the top ten carry approximately 8.4%. This clone was seen just once. The source was CD4+ or CD8+ T cells sorted from blood, collected in a trial of the OX40 agonist ivuxolimab. This clonotype was sampled from an adult with an advanced solid tumor such as melanoma, head and neck, liver or kidney cancer. The chain recombines TRBV7-9 with TRBJ2-1; D not resolved. CDR3 DNA sequence: TGTGCCAGCAGCTTAGTAGGTCTAGTGAATGAGCAGTTCTTC. It yields the protein CASSLVGLVNEQFF. Variable domain in full (rest from reference TRBV7-9 and TRBJ2-1): DTGVSQNPRHKITKRGQNVTFRCDPISEHNRLYWYRQTLGQGPEFLTYFQNEAQLEKSRLLSDRFSAERPKGSFSTLEIQRTEQGDSAMYLCASSLVGLVNEQFFGPGTRLTVL.